This TCR beta chain is from a study of T cell responses to AZD1222 COVID-19 vaccine. Profiled with immunoSEQ multiplex PCR; TCRdb holds only in-frame clones, not every one. The sample records 110,000 to 150,000 clones, around 93% being singletons. Losses at the gene ends were 3 bases for V and 2 bases for J; bases not matched to a gene: 2. The CDR3 spans 14 residues. The germline CDR1 and CDR2 sequences are KGHSH and LQKENI. Only one count was recorded for this clone. The sequences come from peripheral blood, collected 28 days after the second AZD1222 dose. This chain connects TRBV18 to TRBJ2-5; TRBD1 matches at 8 bases. The receptor was isolated from an adult who received the AZD1222 COVID-19 vaccine. The CDR3 nucleotides read TGTGCCAGCTCACCTCAGGGGGCTCAAGAGACCCAGTACTTC. Encoded protein: CASSPQGAQETQYF.